This T cell receptor (beta chain) is drawn from a study of identical twins. The germline V and J ends were trimmed by 5 bases and 9 bases, with 20 bases remaining between them. The CDR3 consists of 14 residues. Germline values: CDR1 SGHDT, CDR2 YYEEEE. Via MiXCR, TCRdb re-called the 5' RACE reads, giving one row per CDR3 protein. The data show 1.5 million to 2 million distinct CDR3 sequences, 32% seen once. The sample comprised cord blood. J is TRBJ1-2 and V is TRBV5-6; a weak D match, TRBD1 (5 bases). This receptor was taken from a newborn girl in good health. The CDR3 loop is CASRAWGRSMSYTF. The CDR3 region has the DNA TGTGCCAGCAGGGCCTGGGGCAGATCTATGAGCTACACCTTC.